These T cell receptor beta chains were read from a single sample in a study of blood T cell repertoires in COVID-19. The method was immunoSEQ multiplex PCR; TCRdb's version includes in-frame clones alone and lacks a portion of them. The table records 97,000 or so clones, more than 65% of them present only once. The sequenced material came from peripheral blood. The receptor source for this set is a woman aged 80 or over with active or convalescent COVID-19. The CDR3 runs from the conserved cysteine through the conserved F or W. D genes are given only for firm matches. The size of a clone is reported for some rows only, either as once, few or many, or as a class for expanded clones.

NA,NA,TRBV11-2,TRBJ1-3,TGTGCCAGCAGCTTAGTGTCCGGGTTGGGAAACACCATATATTTT,CASSLVSGLGNTIYF
NA,NA,TRBV6-6,TRBJ2-5,TGTGCCAGCAGTCTGGGAGTACTCCAAGAGACCCAGTACTTC,CASSLGVLQETQYF
TRBD2,NA,TRBV9,TRBJ2-5,TGTGCCAGCAGCCCGGGACTAGCGGGAGTAGAGACCCAGTACTTC,CASSPGLAGVETQYF
TRBD2,NA,TRBV30,TRBJ2-3,TGTGCCACCGGGACTAGCGGACGCACAGATACGCAGTATTTT,CATGTSGRTDTQYF
TRBD2,NA,TRBV5-1,TRBJ2-7,TGTGCCAGCAGCTTGGGGCTAGCGGGAGGGCGCTACGAGCAGTACTTC,CASSLGLAGGRYEQYF
NA,NA,TRBV5-6,TRBJ2-1,TGTGCCAGCAGCTTGATCCGAGCAGGGGACGATGAGCAGTTCTTC,CASSLIRAGDDEQFF
TRBD2,few,TRBV19,TRBJ2-1,TGTGCCAGTACTAGCGGGATGTTAAATGAGCAGTTCTTC,CASTSGMLNEQFF
NA,NA,TRBV5-6,TRBJ1-4,TGTGCCAGCAGCTTGTTGGGGGCGGCTAATGAAAAACTGTTTTTT,CASSLLGAANEKLFF
TRBD2,NA,TRBV10-3,TRBJ2-1,TGTGCCATCACCGGGACTAGCAGCTACAATGAGCAGTTCTTC,CAITGTSSYNEQFF
NA,NA,TRBV2,TRBJ2-5,TGTGCCAGCCATCCCAGGGCCCCCCAAGGTGCCCAGTACTTC,CASHPRAPQGAQYF
TRBD2,NA,TRBV6-6,TRBJ2-7,TGTGCCAGCACCATACTAGCGGGAGAAGGCGAGCAGTACTTC,CASTILAGEGEQYF
NA,NA,TRBV6-2/TRBV6-3,TRBJ2-7,TGTGCCAGCAGTCCGCCGGGACATGGGGCCTACGAGCAGTACTTC,CASSPPGHGAYEQYF
NA,NA,TRBV14,TRBJ2-7,TGTGCCAGCAGCCAAACTCACGCCCTTTACGAGCAGTACTTC,CASSQTHALYEQYF
NA,few,TRBV6-5,TRBJ2-1,TGTGCCAGCAAAAGACTCCATGAGCAGTTCTTC,CASKRLHEQFF
TRBD1,NA,TRBV28,TRBJ2-1,TGTGCCACCTCTCGACAGGGTAATGAGCAGTTCTTC,CATSRQGNEQFF
TRBD2,NA,TRBV7-8,TRBJ2-2,TGTGCCAGCAGTCCGGGACTAGTCATCGGGGAGCTGTTTTTT,CASSPGLVIGELFF
NA,NA,TRBV23-1,TRBJ1-1,TGCGCCAGCAGTCAGGGCCTGAACACTGAAGCTTTCTTT,CASSQGLNTEAFF
NA,few,TRBV5-1,TRBJ2-5,TGCGCCAGCAGCTTGGGGGACCTAGCGAGCCAAGAGACCCAGTACTTC,CASSLGDLASQETQYF
TRBD2,NA,TRBV6-5,TRBJ2-1,TGTGCCGGGGGGACTAGCGGGAGCTATGAGCAGTTCTTC,CAGGTSGSYEQFF
NA,NA,TRBV15,TRBJ2-7,TGTGCCACCAGCAGAGGCCGGCGGGCGGGTGGGTACGAGCAGTACTTC,CATSRGRRAGGYEQYF
TRBD2,NA,TRBV19,TRBJ2-1,TGTGCCAGTACGATGAGCGGGAGAACCGGCCACAATGAGCAGTTCTTC,CASTMSGRTGHNEQFF
TRBD2,NA,TRBV12-5,TRBJ2-2,TGTGCTAGTGGTTTGGTGAGCGGGAGGGCCATAGGCGGCGGGGAGCTGTTTTTT,CASGLVSGRAIGGGELFF
NA,NA,TRBV25-1,TRBJ2-7,TGTGCCAGCAGTGAATCCCGTGCGGGAACATCCTACGAGCAGTACTTC,CASSESRAGTSYEQYF
TRBD1,NA,TRBV2,TRBJ1-5,TGTGCCAGCAGTGAAGCGTCGCAGGGGGATCAGCCCCAGCATTTT,CASSEASQGDQPQHF
NA,NA,TRBV9,TRBJ2-7,TGTGCCAGCAGCGGGCGGGCTTCTCCCCTCTCCGAGCAGTACTTC,CASSGRASPLSEQYF
TRBD1,NA,TRBV15,TRBJ1-2,TGTGCCACCAGCCAGGGGGGCGACAATTATGGCTACACCTTC,CATSQGGDNYGYTF
NA,NA,TRBV6-1,TRBJ1-1,TGTGCCAGCAGTGAATGGAGGGGCACGGGCACTGAAGCTTTCTTT,CASSEWRGTGTEAFF
NA,many,TRBV6-4,TRBJ2-1,TGTGCCAGCAGTGAAGGGGGAGCGGCCTACAATGAGCAGTTCTTC,CASSEGGAAYNEQFF
NA,NA,TRBV6-5,TRBJ2-7,TGTGCCAGCAGTTACTCGACACGCAGTACCAGGGGGCAGTACTTC,CASSYSTRSTRGQYF
NA,NA,TRBV5-5,TRBJ2-3,TGTGCCAGCAGCCCCGGTGGCACAGATACGCAGTATTTT,CASSPGGTDTQYF
NA,NA,TRBV28,TRBJ2-7,TGTGCCAGCAGTAGCCCCAGGCGGGCCTCCTACGAGCAGTACTTC,CASSSPRRASYEQYF
NA,NA,TRBV20-1,TRBJ2-1,TGCAGTGCTTGGAGCAGTGAGCAGTTCTTC,CSAWSSEQFF
NA,NA,TRBV11-2,TRBJ1-1,TGTGCCAGCAGCTTAGGTCAGGTGAGGAACACTGAAGCTTTCTTT,CASSLGQVRNTEAFF
NA,NA,TRBV10-1,TRBJ2-3,TGCGCCAGCACCCAGGGTGGTGGGTTCCCAGATACGCAGTATTTT,CASTQGGGFPDTQYF
NA,NA,TRBV9,TRBJ2-2,TGTGCCAGCAGCGTGAGCGGCGGAGCCACCGGGGAGCTGTTTTTT,CASSVSGGATGELFF
NA,NA,TRBV7-8,TRBJ2-2,TGTGCCAGCAGCTTAAGTGTCCCGGGACTCCTGGCCGGGGAGCTGTTTTTT,CASSLSVPGLLAGELFF
NA,NA,TRBV11-2,TRBJ2-5,TGTGCCAGCAGCTTAGATGGGGGCACGTTCACTAAGGACTTC,CASSLDGGTFTKDF
NA,NA,TRBV19,TRBJ2-3,TGTGCCAGTCGCCCGCTAGGCGGTAGCACAGATACGCAGTATTTT,CASRPLGGSTDTQYF
NA,NA,TRBV15,TRBJ1-4,TGTGCCACCAGCAGAGACGCGGCTGCAACTAATGAAAAACTGTTTTTT,CATSRDAAATNEKLFF
NA,few,TRBV29-1,TRBJ1-2,TGCAGCGTTGCGTCGGCTAACTATGGCTACACCTTC,CSVASANYGYTF
NA,NA,TRBV7-2,TRBJ1-3,TGTGCCAGCAGCTTGGTTCGGAGCGGGGTGAACACCATATATTTT,CASSLVRSGVNTIYF